Listed below are T cell receptor beta chains from one sample, sequenced in a study of shared clonotypes between healthy human individuals. Sequencing was performed with immunoSEQ multiplex PCR; in TCRdb, only in-frame clones are kept and a portion is missing. The data hold about 1.1 million clones, with about 80% observed a single time. Material for sequencing was memory CD4+ T cells from PBMCs. The receptors were sampled from a man younger than 30 in good health. Some clones in this sample may be carry-over from other donors' samples. CDR3s include the opening cysteine and the closing phenylalanine or tryptophan. The order of the fields is J gene, clone size, V gene, CDR3 length, CDR3 protein. Expanded clones are given a class, and other clones once, few, many or no size at all.

TRBJ2-1 | - | TRBV7-3 | 13 | CASSLNRGGEQFF
TRBJ2-7 | - | TRBV27 | 15 | CASSPRGGTIYEQYF
TRBJ2-1 | few | TRBV9 | 13 | CASSVDRDNEQFF
TRBJ2-5 | - | TRBV4-1 | 17 | CASSQGGRTGGEETQYF
TRBJ2-3 | - | TRBV28 | 14 | CASKRDLGLYTQYF
TRBJ2-3 | once | TRBV18 | 14 | CASSPSGSTDTQYF
TRBJ2-1 | - | TRBV27 | 16 | CASSTPLRGSINEQFF
TRBJ2-3 | once | TRBV11-1 | 15 | CASSLRGLGTDTQYF
TRBJ2-7 | few | TRBV29-1 | 13 | CSAQTSNSYEQYF
TRBJ2-1 | - | TRBV9 | 17 | CASSVDSPWMDGPEQFF
TRBJ2-4 | many | TRBV28 | 16 | CASSLSRSLAKNIQYF
TRBJ1-1 | - | TRBV6-5 | 14 | CASSKQGFNTEAFF
TRBJ1-1 | - | TRBV11-2 | 15 | CASSSISHGYTEAFF
TRBJ1-1 | - | TRBV5-1 | 14 | CASSARDANTEAFF
TRBJ2-7 | - | TRBV30 | 14 | CAWKYQGRTYEQYF
TRBJ1-2 | - | TRBV5-4 | 14 | CASSLAGQGSGYTF
TRBJ1-1 | once | TRBV5-6 | 14 | CASSLKGWYTEAFF
TRBJ2-3 | - | TRBV9 | 18 | CASSAQRSSGAGVDTQYF